A selection of T cell receptor beta chains follows, all from one sample in a study of response to subunit inactivated influenza vaccine. One entry per CDR3 protein results from TCRdb running MiXCR on the RT-PCR reads. The table has around 530,000 distinct CDR3 sequences, about 11% seen once; the top ten hold roughly 10%. The starting material was PBMCs from blood, obtained on the day of vaccination. These TCRs come from a man over 45 who received an inactivated influenza vaccine. CDR3s leave out the opening cysteine and the closing phenylalanine or tryptophan.

TRBV20-1	TRBJ1-5	SASPTGTGSDQPQH
TRBV19	TRBJ2-5	ASRLAAQETQY
TRBV29-1	TRBJ2-5	SVEGFRGGWQETQY
TRBV7-2	TRBJ2-3	ASSLRLAGSTDTQY
TRBV20-1	TRBJ1-4	SARGGTVEKLF
TRBV15	TRBJ1-5	ATSRLSNQPQH
TRBV28	TRBJ1-2	ASKVGGLGYT
TRBV2	TRBJ2-7	ASSQPGQGIYEQY
TRBV20-1	TRBJ2-1	SARTSGARWNEQF
TRBV29-1	TRBJ1-4	SVGWLGEKLF
TRBV15	TRBJ2-3	ATSRGQVTDTQY
TRBV6-6	TRBJ1-1	ASSFDRVAEAF
TRBV12-3/TRBV12-4	TRBJ1-6	ASSLATGESPLH